This T cell receptor beta chain derives from a study of T cell responses to AZD1222 COVID-19 vaccine. Findings of the study overall: A mostly white British donor set with more females was recruited, and clonal diversity was possibly underestimated.

The table came from immunoSEQ multiplex PCR; TCRdb's copy has only in-frame clones and leaves some out. Of 150,000 or so clones detected, around 88% appear once; the ten largest clones hold approximately 3.6%. In regard to this clone: Its antigen is not identified.

The sample in question was peripheral blood, obtained on day 0 of MenACWY control vaccination. This clonotype was sampled from an adult in good health.

As DNA, the CDR3 is TGTGCCAGCAGTTACTCTGGTCCAGCGGGCCTCTACAATGAGCAGTTCTTC. The encoded protein is CASSYSGPAGLYNEQFF. The chain links TRBV6-2 or TRBV6-3 to TRBJ2-1; maybe TRBD2 (6 bases). V lost 0 bases to trimming and J lost 3 bases, with 15 bases between them. CDR3 length: 17 residues. Germline V gene sequence: CDR1 MNHEY, CDR2 SVGEGT.